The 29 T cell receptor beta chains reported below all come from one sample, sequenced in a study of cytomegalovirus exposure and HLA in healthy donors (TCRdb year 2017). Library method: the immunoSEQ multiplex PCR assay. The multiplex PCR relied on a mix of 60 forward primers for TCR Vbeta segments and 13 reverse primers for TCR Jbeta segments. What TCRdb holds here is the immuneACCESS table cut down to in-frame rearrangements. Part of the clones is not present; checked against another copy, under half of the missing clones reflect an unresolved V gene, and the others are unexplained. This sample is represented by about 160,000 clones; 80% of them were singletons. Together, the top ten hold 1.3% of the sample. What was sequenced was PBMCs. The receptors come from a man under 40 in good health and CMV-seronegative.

The CDR3 loop reads CASKGQGASQPQHF. The CDR3 DNA follows: TGTGCCAGCAAAGGACAGGGGGCGAGTCAGCCCCAGCATTTT. The chain couples TRBV6-5 to TRBJ1-5, with 11 bases lining up with TRBD1. Unmatched junction bases numbered 5, after V lost 7 bases and J lost 6 bases. The CDR3 has 14 amino acids. Germline CDR1 reads MNHEY; CDR2 reads SVGAGI.

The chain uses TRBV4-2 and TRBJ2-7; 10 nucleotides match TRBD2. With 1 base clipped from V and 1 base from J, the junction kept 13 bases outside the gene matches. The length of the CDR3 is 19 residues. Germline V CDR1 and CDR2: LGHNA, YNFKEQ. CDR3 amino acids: CASSQVPGPSGSPSYEQYF. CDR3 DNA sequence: TGTGCCAGCAGCCAAGTTCCAGGACCTAGCGGGAGCCCTTCCTACGAGCAGTACTTC.

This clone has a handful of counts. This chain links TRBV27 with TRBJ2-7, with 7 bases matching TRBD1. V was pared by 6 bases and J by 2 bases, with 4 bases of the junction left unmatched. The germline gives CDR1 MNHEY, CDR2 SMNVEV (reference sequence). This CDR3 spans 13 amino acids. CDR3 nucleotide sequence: TGTGCCAGCAGGGTGGGACAGACCTACGAGCAGTACTTC. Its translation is CASRVGQTYEQYF.

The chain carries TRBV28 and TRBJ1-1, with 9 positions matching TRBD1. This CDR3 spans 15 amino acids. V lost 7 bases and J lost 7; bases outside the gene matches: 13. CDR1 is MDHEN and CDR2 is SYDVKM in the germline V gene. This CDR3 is CASNQRRQGGNEAFF. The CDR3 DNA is TGTGCCAGCAACCAACGACGACAGGGGGGTAATGAAGCTTTCTTT.

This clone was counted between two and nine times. Here the CDR3 reads CASSYSFPLGANVLTF. DNA for the CDR3: TGTGCCAGCAGTTACTCATTCCCCCTTGGGGCCAACGTCCTGACTTTC. This sequence joins TRBV6-5 and TRBJ2-6; D gene uncertain. The germline V and J ends were trimmed by 0 bases and 3 bases, with 9 bases remaining between them. The CDR3 runs 16 residues. Germline V gene lookup returns CDR1 MNHEY and CDR2 SVGAGI.

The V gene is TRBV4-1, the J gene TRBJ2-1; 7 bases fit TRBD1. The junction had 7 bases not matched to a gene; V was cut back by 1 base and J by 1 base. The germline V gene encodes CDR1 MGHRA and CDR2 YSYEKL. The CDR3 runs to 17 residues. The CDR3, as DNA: TGCGCCAGCAGCCAAGTCGTAGGGGGCAGTTCCTACAATGAGCAGTTCTTC. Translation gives CASSQVVGGSSYNEQFF.

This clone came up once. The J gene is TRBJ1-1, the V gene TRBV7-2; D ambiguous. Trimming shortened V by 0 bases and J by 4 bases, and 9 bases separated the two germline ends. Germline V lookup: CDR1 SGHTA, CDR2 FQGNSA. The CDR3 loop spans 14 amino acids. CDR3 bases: TGTGCCAGCAGCTTAGCCTATTTGGTCACTGAAGCTTTCTTT. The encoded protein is CASSLAYLVTEAFF.

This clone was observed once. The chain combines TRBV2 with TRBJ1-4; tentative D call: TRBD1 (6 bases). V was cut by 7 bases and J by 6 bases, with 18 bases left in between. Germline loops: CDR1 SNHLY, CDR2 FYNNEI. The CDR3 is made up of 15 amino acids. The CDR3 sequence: CASNERSRGDEKLFF. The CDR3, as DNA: TGTGCCAGCAACGAGAGGTCCAGGGGAGATGAAAAACTGTTTTTT.

This CDR3 reads CASSLVGGGGYTF. The CDR3 DNA reads TGCGCCAGCAGCTTGGTAGGGGGTGGTGGCTACACCTTC. The V gene is TRBV5-1, the J gene TRBJ1-2; a weak D match, TRBD1 (6 bases). V was pared by 0 bases and J by 7 bases, with 10 bases between. Germline assignment: CDR1 SGHRS and CDR2 YFSETQ. This CDR3 has 13 residues.

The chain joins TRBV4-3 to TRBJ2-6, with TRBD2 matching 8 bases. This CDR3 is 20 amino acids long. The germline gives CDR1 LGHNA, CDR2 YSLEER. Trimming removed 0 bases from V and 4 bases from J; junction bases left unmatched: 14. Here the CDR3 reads CASSQDIAGGLALGANVLTF. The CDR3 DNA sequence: TGCGCCAGCAGCCAAGATATTGCGGGGGGCCTAGCTCTCGGGGCCAACGTCCTGACTTTC.

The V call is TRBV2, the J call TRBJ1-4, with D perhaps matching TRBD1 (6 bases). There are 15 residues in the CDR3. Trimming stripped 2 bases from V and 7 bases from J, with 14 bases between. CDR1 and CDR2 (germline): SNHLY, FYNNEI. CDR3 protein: CASSESRGRSEKLFF. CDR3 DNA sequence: TGTGCCAGCAGTGAATCCAGGGGAAGGAGTGAAAAACTGTTTTTT.

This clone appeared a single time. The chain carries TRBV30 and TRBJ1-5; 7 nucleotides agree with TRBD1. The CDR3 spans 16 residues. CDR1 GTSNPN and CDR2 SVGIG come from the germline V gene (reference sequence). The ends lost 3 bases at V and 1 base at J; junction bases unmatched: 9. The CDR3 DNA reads TGTGCCTGGAGCACAAAGACAGGGACCAGCAATCAGCCCCAGCATTTT. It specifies CAWSTKTGTSNQPQHF.

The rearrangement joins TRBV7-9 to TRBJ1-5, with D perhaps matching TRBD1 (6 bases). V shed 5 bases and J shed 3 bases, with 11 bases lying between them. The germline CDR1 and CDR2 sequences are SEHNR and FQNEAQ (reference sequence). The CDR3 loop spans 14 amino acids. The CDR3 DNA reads TGTGCCAGCAGCCCGGACAGATTCAATCAGCCCCAGCATTTT. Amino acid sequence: CASSPDRFNQPQHF.

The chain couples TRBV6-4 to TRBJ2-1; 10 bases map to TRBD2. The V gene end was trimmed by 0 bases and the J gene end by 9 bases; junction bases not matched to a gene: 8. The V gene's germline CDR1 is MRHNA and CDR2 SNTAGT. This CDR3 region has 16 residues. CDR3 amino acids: CASSDSDLAGVAEQFF. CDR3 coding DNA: TGTGCCAGCAGTGACTCAGATCTAGCGGGAGTGGCTGAGCAGTTCTTC.

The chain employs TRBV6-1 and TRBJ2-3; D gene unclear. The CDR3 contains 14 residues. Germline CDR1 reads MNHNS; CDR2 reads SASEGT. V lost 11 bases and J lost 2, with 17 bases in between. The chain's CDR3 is CAVGEEPYTDTQYF. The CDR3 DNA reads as TGTGCCGTTGGAGAGGAACCCTACACAGATACGCAGTATTTT.

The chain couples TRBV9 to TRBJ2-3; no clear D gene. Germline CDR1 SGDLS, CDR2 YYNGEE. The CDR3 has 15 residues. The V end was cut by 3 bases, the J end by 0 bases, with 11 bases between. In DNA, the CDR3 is TGTGCCAGCAGCGAACCAGGCCTCAGCACAGATACGCAGTATTTT. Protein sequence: CASSEPGLSTDTQYF.

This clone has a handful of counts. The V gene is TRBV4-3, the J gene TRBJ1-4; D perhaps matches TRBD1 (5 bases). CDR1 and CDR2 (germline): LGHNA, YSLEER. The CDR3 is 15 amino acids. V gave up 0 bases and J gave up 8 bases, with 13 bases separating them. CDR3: CASSQDNRGWEKLFF. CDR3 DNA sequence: TGCGCCAGCAGCCAAGATAACCGGGGGTGGGAAAAACTGTTTTTT.

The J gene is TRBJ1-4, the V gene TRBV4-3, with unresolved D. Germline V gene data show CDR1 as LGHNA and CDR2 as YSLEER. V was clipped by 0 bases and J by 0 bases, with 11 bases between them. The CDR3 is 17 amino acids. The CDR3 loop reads CASSQDIRQATNEKLFF. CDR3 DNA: TGCGCCAGCAGCCAAGATATCAGGCAGGCAACTAATGAAAAACTGTTTTTT.

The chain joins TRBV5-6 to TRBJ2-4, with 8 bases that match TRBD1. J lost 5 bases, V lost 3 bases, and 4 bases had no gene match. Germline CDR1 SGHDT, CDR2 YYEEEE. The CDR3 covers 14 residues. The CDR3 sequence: CASSYRQGQNIQYF. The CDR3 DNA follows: TGTGCCAGCAGCTACAGACAGGGGCAAAACATTCAGTACTTC.

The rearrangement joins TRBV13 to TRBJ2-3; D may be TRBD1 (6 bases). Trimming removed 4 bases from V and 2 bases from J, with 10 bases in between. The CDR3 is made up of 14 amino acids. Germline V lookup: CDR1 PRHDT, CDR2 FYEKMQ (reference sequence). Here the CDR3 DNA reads TGTGCCAGCAGCTCAAGGGGGTTCACAGATACGCAGTATTTT. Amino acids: CASSSRGFTDTQYF.

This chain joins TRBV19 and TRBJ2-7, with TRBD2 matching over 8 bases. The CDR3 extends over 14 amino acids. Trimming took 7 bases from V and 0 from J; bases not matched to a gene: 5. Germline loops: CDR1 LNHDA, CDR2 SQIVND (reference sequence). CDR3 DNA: TGTGCCAGTAATAGCGGGACGAGCTCCTACGAGCAGTACTTC. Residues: CASNSGTSSYEQYF.

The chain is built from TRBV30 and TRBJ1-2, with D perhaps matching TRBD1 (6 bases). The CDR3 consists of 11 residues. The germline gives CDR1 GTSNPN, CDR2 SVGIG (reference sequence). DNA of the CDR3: TGTTCAGCGGGGGGGCTGTCTGGCTACACCTTC. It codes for CSAGGLSGYTF.

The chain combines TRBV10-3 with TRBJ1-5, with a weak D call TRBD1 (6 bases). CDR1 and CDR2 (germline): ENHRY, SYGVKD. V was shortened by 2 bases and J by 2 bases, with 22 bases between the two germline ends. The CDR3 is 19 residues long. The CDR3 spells CAISETPLRGGVRNQPQHF. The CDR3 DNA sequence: TGTGCCATCAGTGAGACCCCCTTGAGGGGGGGGGTCCGCAATCAGCCCCAGCATTTT.

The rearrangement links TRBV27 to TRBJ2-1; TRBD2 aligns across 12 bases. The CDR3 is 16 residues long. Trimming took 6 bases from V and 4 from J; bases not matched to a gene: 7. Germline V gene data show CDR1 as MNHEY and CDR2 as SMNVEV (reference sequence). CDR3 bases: TGTGCCAGCAGCATACGGACTAGCGGGATTTACAATGAGCAGTTCTTC. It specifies CASSIRTSGIYNEQFF.

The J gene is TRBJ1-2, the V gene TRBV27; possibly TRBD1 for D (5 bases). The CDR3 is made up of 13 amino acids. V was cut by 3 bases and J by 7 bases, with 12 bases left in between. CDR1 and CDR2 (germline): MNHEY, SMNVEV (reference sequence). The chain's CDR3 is CASSLWGDGGYTF. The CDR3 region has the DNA TGTGCCAGCAGTTTGTGGGGGGATGGTGGCTACACCTTC.

CDR3 residues: CASKNRDRGAHEQYF. The CDR3, as DNA: TGTGCCAGCAAGAATAGGGACAGGGGGGCCCACGAGCAGTACTTC. The chain has TRBV2 and TRBJ2-7, with TRBD1 identical over 11 bases. This CDR3 spans 15 amino acids. V lost 7 bases and J lost 5; bases outside the gene matches: 10. Per the germline V gene, CDR1 is SNHLY and CDR2 is FYNNEI.

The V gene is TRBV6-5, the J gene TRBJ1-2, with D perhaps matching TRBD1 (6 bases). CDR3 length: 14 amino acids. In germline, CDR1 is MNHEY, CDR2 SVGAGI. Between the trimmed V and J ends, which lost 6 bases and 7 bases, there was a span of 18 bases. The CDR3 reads CASRPTGGQAGYTF. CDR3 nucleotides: TGTGCCAGCAGACCCACTGGGGGCCAGGCTGGCTACACCTTC.

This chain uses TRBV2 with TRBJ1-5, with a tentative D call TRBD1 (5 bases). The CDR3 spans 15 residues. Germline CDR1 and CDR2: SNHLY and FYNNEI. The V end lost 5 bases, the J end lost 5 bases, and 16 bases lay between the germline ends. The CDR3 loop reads CASSRGGGMHQPQHF. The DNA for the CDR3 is TGTGCCAGCAGTCGGGGTGGGGGGATGCATCAGCCCCAGCATTTT. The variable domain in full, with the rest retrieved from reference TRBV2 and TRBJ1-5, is EPEVTQTPSHQVTQMGQEVILRCVPISNHLYFYWYRQILGQKVEFLVSFYNNEISEKSEIFDDQFSVERPDGSNFTLKIRSTKLEDSAMYFCASSRGGGMHQPQHFGDGTRLSIL.

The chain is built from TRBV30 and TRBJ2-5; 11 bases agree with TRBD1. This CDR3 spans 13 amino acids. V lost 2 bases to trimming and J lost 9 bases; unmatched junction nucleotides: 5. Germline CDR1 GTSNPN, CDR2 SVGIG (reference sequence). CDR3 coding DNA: TGTGCCTGGAGTTTAGGGGGACAGGGGGCCCAGTACTTC. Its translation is CAWSLGGQGAQYF.